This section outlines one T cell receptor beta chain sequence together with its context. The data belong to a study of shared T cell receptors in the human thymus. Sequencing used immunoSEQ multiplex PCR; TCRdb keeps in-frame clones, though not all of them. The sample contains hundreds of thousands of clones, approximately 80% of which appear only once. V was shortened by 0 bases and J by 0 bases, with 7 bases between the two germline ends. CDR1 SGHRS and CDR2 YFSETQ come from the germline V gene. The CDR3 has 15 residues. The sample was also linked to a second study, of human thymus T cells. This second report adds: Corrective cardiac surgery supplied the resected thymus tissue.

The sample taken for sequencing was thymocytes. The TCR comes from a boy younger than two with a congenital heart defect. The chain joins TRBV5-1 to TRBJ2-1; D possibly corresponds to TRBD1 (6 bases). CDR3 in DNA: TGCGCCAGCAGCTTGGTACAGGGCTCCTACAATGAGCAGTTCTTC. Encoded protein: CASSLVQGSYNEQFF.